This entry lists 21 T cell receptor beta chains sequenced from one sample in a study of blood T cell repertoires in COVID-19. Profiling relied on immunoSEQ multiplex PCR, and the TCRdb table lists in-frame clones only, not all of them. The repertoire holds a few hundred thousand clones, with roughly 84% as singletons. The specimen sequenced was peripheral blood. These receptors were collected from a woman in her 40s who had recovered from COVID-19.

The chain is built from TRBV4-1 and TRBJ2-7, with D perhaps matching TRBD2 (6 bases). Trimming took off 3 bases at V and 3 bases at J, with 15 bases between the two ends. The CDR3 is made up of 15 amino acids. CDR1 is MGHRA and CDR2 is YSYEKL in the germline V gene. The CDR3: CASSHSGGSGYEQYF. DNA for the CDR3: TGCGCCAGCAGCCATTCTGGAGGGTCTGGCTACGAGCAGTACTTC.

The rearrangement links TRBV5-8 to TRBJ1-4; TRBD1 aligns across 9 bases. Germline lookup yields CDR1 SGHTS and CDR2 YDEGEE. The CDR3 has 15 amino acids. J gave up 4 bases and V 2 bases, and 3 bases lay outside the gene matches. DNA of the CDR3: TGTGCCAGCAGCTTACAGGGGGCAAATAATGAAAAACTGTTTTTT. Translated: CASSLQGANNEKLFF.

The rearrangement uses TRBV20-1 and TRBJ2-1; 8 bases match TRBD2. Trimming removed 3 bases from V and 7 bases from J; junction bases left unmatched: 8. The germline CDR1 and CDR2 sequences are DFQATT and SNEGSKA (reference sequence). This CDR3 spans 14 amino acids. This chain's CDR3 is CSASKLGGANEQFF. CDR3 bases: TGCAGTGCTAGTAAACTCGGGGGGGCGAATGAGCAGTTCTTC.

V is TRBV2 and J is TRBJ2-5, with 11 bases matching TRBD2. Germline V gives CDR1 SNHLY, CDR2 FYNNEI. Germline trimming cut 6 bases from V and 5 bases from J; bases unmatched to any gene: 11. This CDR3 region has 16 residues. This CDR3 reads CASRVLAGAPGETQYF. The CDR3 region has the DNA TGTGCCAGCAGAGTACTAGCGGGGGCGCCTGGGGAGACCCAGTACTTC.

The V call is TRBV5-4, the J call TRBJ2-5; possibly TRBD1 for D (6 bases). Germline V gene data show CDR1 as SGHNT and CDR2 as YYREEE (reference sequence). The CDR3 loop spans 13 amino acids. V was pared by 4 bases and J by 5 bases, with 12 bases between. The CDR3 DNA reads TGTGCCAGCAGCAAAGGGACAACCGAGACCCAGTACTTC. It translates to CASSKGTTETQYF. Supplemented by reference TRBV5-4 and TRBJ2-5, the full variable domain reads ETGVTQSPTHLIKTRGQQVTLRCSSQSGHNTVSWYQQALGQGPQFIFQYYREEENGRGNFPPRFSGLQFPNYSSELNVNALELDDSALYLCASSKGTTETQYFGPGTRLLVL.

The chain is built from TRBV4-1 and TRBJ2-3, with 7 bases fitting TRBD2. This CDR3 spans 17 amino acids. CDR1 and CDR2 (germline): MGHRA, YSYEKL. V was pared by 4 bases and J by 0 bases, with 10 bases of the junction left unmatched. For the CDR3, the DNA is TGCGCCAGCAGCCGAATGGAGAGGACTAGGAGCACAGATACGCAGTATTTT. Its translation: CASSRMERTRSTDTQYF.

This sequence joins TRBV6-5 and TRBJ2-7; 12 bases match TRBD2. V lost 6 bases, J lost 1 base, and 4 bases stayed unmatched. The CDR3 runs 15 residues. Germline CDR1 is MNHEY and CDR2 is SVGAGI. CDR3 loop: CASSATSGGSYEQYF. CDR3 DNA: TGTGCCAGCAGCGCTACTAGCGGGGGGTCCTACGAGCAGTACTTC.

This rearrangement joins TRBV7-9 to TRBJ1-1; unclear D gene. This CDR3 is built from 13 residues. The germline gives CDR1 SEHNR, CDR2 FQNEAQ (reference sequence). The germline V and J ends were trimmed by 4 bases and 10 bases, with 16 bases remaining between them. For the CDR3, the DNA is TGTGCCAGCAGCTCGGTTTTGGAGATGGGAGCTTTCTTT. Protein sequence: CASSSVLEMGAFF.

This clone was seen just once. The V and J genes are TRBV5-1 and TRBJ1-4; 10 nucleotides match TRBD1. The CDR3 has 16 residues. CDR1 is SGHRS, CDR2 YFSETQ, per germline. Trimming removed 2 bases from V and 7 bases from J; junction bases left unmatched: 8. DNA for the CDR3: TGCGCCAGCAGCTTTCTACGACAGGGGGCTGGTGAAAAACTGTTTTTT. Amino acid sequence: CASSFLRQGAGEKLFF.

The V call is TRBV11-2, the J call TRBJ2-1, with 10 bases that match TRBD2. The CDR3 spans 15 residues. Germline values: CDR1 SGHAT, CDR2 FQNNGV. V shed 2 bases and J 4 bases; nucleotides not matched to a gene: 2. The CDR3 sequence: CASSLLAGAYNEQFF. CDR3 coding DNA: TGTGCCAGCAGCTTACTAGCGGGGGCATACAATGAGCAGTTCTTC.

The rearrangement joins TRBV2 to TRBJ2-5, with 12 bases that match TRBD1. J was trimmed by 5 bases and V by 4 bases; bases with no gene match: 5. The germline gives CDR1 SNHLY, CDR2 FYNNEI. The CDR3 is made up of 15 amino acids. The CDR3 nucleotides are TGTGCCAGCAGTGGGGACAGGGGGCGGAGGGAGACCCAGTACTTC. This gives the protein CASSGDRGRRETQYF.

The V gene is TRBV7-2, the J gene TRBJ2-2; maybe TRBD1 (5 bases). The CDR3 sequence is 15 residues long. V was trimmed by 3 bases and J by 1 base, leaving 9 bases between them. Germline loops: CDR1 SGHTA, CDR2 FQGNSA. The CDR3 DNA follows: TGTGCCAGCAGCTTTTGGCAGGGGAACACCGGGGAGCTGTTTTTT. The encoded protein is CASSFWQGNTGELFF.

J is TRBJ2-2 and V is TRBV27; possible D gene TRBD2, 5 bases. CDR1 MNHEY and CDR2 SMNVEV come from the germline V gene (reference sequence). The CDR3 is 14 amino acids. Trimming removed 6 bases at V and 1 base at J, with 9 bases between. The CDR3 protein is CASRAAGNTGELFF. The CDR3 coding sequence is TGTGCCAGCAGAGCTGCGGGGAACACCGGGGAGCTGTTTTTT.

The chain links TRBV6-5 to TRBJ1-2; D may be TRBD1 (6 bases). Trimming removed 6 bases at V and 4 bases at J, with 15 bases between. CDR1 MNHEY and CDR2 SVGAGI come from the germline V gene. The CDR3 runs to 14 residues. CDR3 protein: CASRPTGTSYGYTF. As DNA, the CDR3 is TGTGCCAGCAGACCGACCGGGACAAGCTATGGCTACACCTTC.

This rearrangement joins TRBV7-5 to TRBJ1-4; the listed D gene, TRBD1, was not tested against the DNA. TRBV7-5 has pseudogene status. CDR3 length: 13 residues. The CDR3 sequence is CARIGTGSEKLFF. The CDR3 bases are TGTGCCAGAATTGGGACAGGGAGTGAAAAACTGTTTTTT.

The V call is TRBV30, the J call TRBJ1-6; TRBD1 is a possible D gene (5 bases). This CDR3 is 15 amino acids long. Per the germline V gene, CDR1 is GTSNPN and CDR2 is SVGIG (reference sequence). Trimming took 1 base from V and 9 from J, leaving 16 bases between them. The CDR3, as DNA: TGTGCCTGGAGTGGCGGGACTTCAGGTGGTTCACCCCTCCACTTT. It is translated as CAWSGGTSGGSPLHF.

V is TRBV18 and J is TRBJ1-3; 7 positions match TRBD1. The CDR3 loop spans 13 amino acids. Trimming at V came to 5 bases and at J to 4 bases, leaving 2 bases not matched to a gene. Germline V gives CDR1 KGHSH, CDR2 LQKENI. The CDR3 reads CASSTGDGNTIYF. CDR3 nucleotide sequence: TGTGCCAGCTCAACAGGGGACGGAAACACCATATATTTT.

The CDR3 DNA follows: TGTGCCAGCTCACCACCTCCGGGTAACTCTGGAAACACCATATATTTT. Encoded protein: CASSPPPGNSGNTIYF. The genes are TRBV18 and TRBJ1-3; D is ambiguous. Germline assignment: CDR1 KGHSH and CDR2 LQKENI. The V and J ends lost 0 bases and 0 bases respectively, with 9 bases between them. The CDR3 is made up of 16 amino acids.

The chain has TRBV19 and TRBJ1-2; 8 bases align to TRBD1. Trimming removed 5 bases from V and 12 bases from J; junction bases left unmatched: 8. This CDR3 comprises 12 residues. CDR1 is LNHDA, CDR2 SQIVND, per germline (reference sequence). The CDR3 coding sequence is TGTGCCAGTAGTGATACGGGACAGGTTAACACCTTC. It yields the protein CASSDTGQVNTF.

The V call is TRBV11-1, the J call TRBJ1-6; 7 bases are shared with TRBD1. The CDR3 covers 15 residues. The junction had 7 bases not matched to a gene; V was cut back by 2 bases and J by 9 bases. CDR1 SGHAT and CDR2 FQDESV come from the germline V gene (reference sequence). Here the CDR3 reads CASSLSGQGGSPLHF. CDR3 DNA sequence: TGTGCCAGCAGCTTATCCGGGCAGGGGGGTTCACCCCTCCACTTT.

This chain uses TRBV28 with TRBJ2-1; 9 nucleotides align to TRBD1. Germline V lookup: CDR1 MDHEN, CDR2 SYDVKM. J lost 4 bases, V lost 10 bases, and 5 bases had no gene match. The CDR3 has 13 residues. The CDR3: CAITGGSYNEQFF. CDR3 in DNA: TGTGCCATCACAGGGGGCTCTTACAATGAGCAGTTCTTC.